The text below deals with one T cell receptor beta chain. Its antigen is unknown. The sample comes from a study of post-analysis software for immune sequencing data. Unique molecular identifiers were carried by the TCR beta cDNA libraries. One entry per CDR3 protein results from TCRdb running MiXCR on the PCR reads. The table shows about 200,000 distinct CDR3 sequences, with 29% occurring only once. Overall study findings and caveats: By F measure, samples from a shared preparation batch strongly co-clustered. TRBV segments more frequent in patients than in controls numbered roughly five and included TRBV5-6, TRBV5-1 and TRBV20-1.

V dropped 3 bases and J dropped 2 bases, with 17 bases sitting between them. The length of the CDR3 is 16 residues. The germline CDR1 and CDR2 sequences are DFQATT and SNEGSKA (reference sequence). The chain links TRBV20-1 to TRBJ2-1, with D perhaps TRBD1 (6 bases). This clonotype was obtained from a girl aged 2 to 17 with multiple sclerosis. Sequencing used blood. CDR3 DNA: TGCAGTGCTAGGGGCCGCTCAGGGGTTGCCTACAATGAGCAGTTCTTC. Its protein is CSARGRSGVAYNEQFF.